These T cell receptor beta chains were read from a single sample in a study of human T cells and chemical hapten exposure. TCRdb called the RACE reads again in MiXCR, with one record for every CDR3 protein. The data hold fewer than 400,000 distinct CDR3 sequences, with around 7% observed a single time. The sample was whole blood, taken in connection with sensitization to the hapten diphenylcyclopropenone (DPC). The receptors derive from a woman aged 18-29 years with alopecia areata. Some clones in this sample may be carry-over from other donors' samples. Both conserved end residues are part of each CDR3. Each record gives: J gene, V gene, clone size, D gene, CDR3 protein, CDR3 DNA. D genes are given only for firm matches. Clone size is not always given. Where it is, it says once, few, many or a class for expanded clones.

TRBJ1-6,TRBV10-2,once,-,CASSDDRNSPLHF,TGCGCCAGCAGTGACGACAGAAATTCACCCCTCCACTTT
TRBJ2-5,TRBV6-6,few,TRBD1,CASSYPRQGGETQYF,TGTGCCAGCAGTTACCCACGACAGGGCGGGGAGACCCAGTACTTC
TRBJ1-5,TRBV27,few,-,CASSLTWNSNQPQHF,TGTGCCAGCAGTCTCACGTGGAATAGCAATCAGCCCCAGCATTTT
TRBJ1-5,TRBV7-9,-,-,CASSPGSGQPQHF,TGTGCCAGCAGCCCAGGTTCAGGTCAGCCCCAGCATTTT
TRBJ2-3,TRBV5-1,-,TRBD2,CASSFGGARDTQYF,TGCGCCAGCAGCTTCGGGGGGGCCAGAGATACGCAGTATTTT
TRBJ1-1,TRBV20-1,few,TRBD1,CSARAGGASAFF,TGCAGTGCTAGGGCAGGGGGCGCTTCTGCTTTCTTT
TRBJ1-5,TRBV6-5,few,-,CASRTGNNNQPQHF,TGTGCCAGCAGAACAGGGAATAACAATCAGCCCCAGCATTTT
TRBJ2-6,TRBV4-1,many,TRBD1,CASSQDRGQAVSGANVLTF,TGCGCCAGCAGCCAAGATCGAGGACAGGCCGTTTCTGGGGCCAACGTCCTGACTTTC
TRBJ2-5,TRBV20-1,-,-,CSARDSRVQETQYF,TGCAGTGCTAGAGATTCACGGGTCCAAGAGACCCAGTACTTC
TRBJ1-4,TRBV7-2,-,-,CASSSGPTTNEKLFF,TGTGCCAGCAGCTCCGGGCCCACAACTAATGAAAAACTGTTTTTT
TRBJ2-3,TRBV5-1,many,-,CASSPTAGRTDTQYF,TGCGCCAGCAGCCCTACGGCGGGGCGAACAGATACGCAGTATTTT
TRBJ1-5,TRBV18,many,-,CASSDLGGTQPQHF,TGTGCCAGCTCCGACTTGGGAGGCACCCAGCCCCAGCATTTT
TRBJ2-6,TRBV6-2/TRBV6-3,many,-,CATAGANVLTF,TGTGCCACGGCTGGGGCCAACGTCCTGACTTTC
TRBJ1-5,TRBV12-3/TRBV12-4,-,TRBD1,CASSSRDRGLGQPQHF,TGTGCCAGCAGTTCCCGGGACAGGGGTTTAGGTCAGCCCCAGCATTTT
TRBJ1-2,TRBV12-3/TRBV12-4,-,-,CASTYSSRGFDYGYTF,TGTGCCAGCACCTATAGTTCCCGGGGGTTCGACTATGGCTACACCTTC
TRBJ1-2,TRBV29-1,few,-,CSVVGLLGEGNYGYTF,TGCAGCGTTGTGGGTCTCCTAGGGGAGGGTAATTATGGCTACACCTTC
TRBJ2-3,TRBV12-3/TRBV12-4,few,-,CASTLGVSGTDTQYF,TGTGCCAGCACCCTGGGTGTGTCGGGCACAGATACGCAGTATTTT
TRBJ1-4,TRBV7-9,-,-,CATLDSLNEKLFF,TGTGCCACCCTGGACAGCCTTAATGAAAAACTGTTTTTT
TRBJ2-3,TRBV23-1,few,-,CASSLRGGGEILLRTDTQYF,TGCGCCAGCAGCCTTAGGGGAGGGGGTGAAATTCTGCTACGCACAGATACGCAGTATTTT
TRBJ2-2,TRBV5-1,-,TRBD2,CASSLDSGVAGELFF,TGCGCCAGCAGCTTGGATAGCGGGGTCGCCGGGGAGCTGTTTTTT
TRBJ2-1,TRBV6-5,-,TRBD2,CASSYALAGGQQFF,TGTGCCAGCAGTTATGCACTAGCGGGGGGCCAGCAGTTCTTC
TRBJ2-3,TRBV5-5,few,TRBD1,CASRQTGDGTDTQYF,TGTGCCAGCAGACAGACAGGGGATGGCACAGATACGCAGTATTTT
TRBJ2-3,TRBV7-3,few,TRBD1,CASSLTATGTGVADTQYF,TGTGCCAGCAGCTTAACCGCAACCGGGACAGGGGTCGCAGATACGCAGTATTTT